The rows below give T cell receptor beta chains drawn from one sample of a study of blood T cell repertoires in COVID-19. The table came from immunoSEQ multiplex PCR; TCRdb's copy has only in-frame clones and leaves some out. Here the sample spans around 280,000 clones, 90% being singletons. Input material: PBMCs or T cells enriched from blood (not recorded which). The receptors shown here come from a woman in her late teens or twenties with acute COVID-19. Both conserved end residues are part of each CDR3. Fields, in order: CDR3 protein, CDR3 DNA, clone size, V gene, D gene, J gene. D genes are given only for firm matches. Rows give clone size only sometimes, using once, few, many, or a class for an expanded clone.

CDR3: CASSPRQGRNEQFF
DNA: TGTGCCAGCAGCCCACGACAGGGTCGCAATGAGCAGTTCTTC
size: -
V: TRBV5-6
D: TRBD1
J: TRBJ2-1

CDR3: CASSIGNPGGKGETQYF
DNA: TGCGCCAGCAGTATCGGGAATCCTGGCGGGAAGGGAGAGACCCAGTACTTC
size: -
V: TRBV10-2
D: -
J: TRBJ2-5

CDR3: CASSATGDSGNTIYF
DNA: TGTGCCAGCAGCGCGACAGGGGACTCTGGAAACACCATATATTTT
size: -
V: TRBV9
D: TRBD1
J: TRBJ1-3

CDR3: CSVISGRDNEQFF
DNA: TGCAGCGTAATTAGCGGGAGGGACAATGAGCAGTTCTTC
size: -
V: TRBV29-1
D: TRBD2
J: TRBJ2-1

CDR3: CASKNPGTGTYEQYF
DNA: TGCGCCAGCAAAAATCCCGGGACAGGGACCTACGAGCAGTACTTC
size: -
V: TRBV10-2
D: TRBD1
J: TRBJ2-7

CDR3: CASTLGGLYEQYF
DNA: TGTGCCAGCACTCTGGGGGGGTTGTACGAGCAGTACTTC
size: -
V: TRBV12-3/TRBV12-4
D: TRBD2
J: TRBJ2-7

CDR3: CSATRNYEQYF
DNA: TGCAGTGCTACCCGTAACTACGAGCAGTACTTC
size: -
V: TRBV20-1
D: -
J: TRBJ2-7

CDR3: CASSKYWAGDQPQHF
DNA: TGTGCCAGCAGCAAATATTGGGCAGGGGATCAGCCCCAGCATTTT
size: -
V: TRBV21-1
D: -
J: TRBJ1-5

CDR3: CASSEKGVTDTQYF
DNA: TGCGCCAGCAGTGAAAAGGGGGTCACAGATACGCAGTATTTT
size: -
V: TRBV10-1
D: -
J: TRBJ2-3

CDR3: CAISGAQRQETQYF
DNA: TGTGCCATCAGTGGGGCCCAGCGGCAAGAGACCCAGTACTTC
size: -
V: TRBV10-3
D: -
J: TRBJ2-5

CDR3: CASSLVKGDTEAFF
DNA: TGCGCCAGCAGCTTGGTGAAGGGGGACACTGAAGCTTTCTTT
size: -
V: TRBV5-1
D: -
J: TRBJ1-1

CDR3: CASSRDREVGETQYF
DNA: TGTGCCAGCAGCCGGGACAGGGAAGTGGGGGAGACCCAGTACTTC
size: -
V: TRBV7-7
D: TRBD1
J: TRBJ2-5

CDR3: CASSKDRRPVYNEQFF
DNA: TGTGCCAGCAGTAAGGACAGGCGGCCCGTTTACAATGAGCAGTTCTTC
size: -
V: TRBV2
D: TRBD1
J: TRBJ2-1

CDR3: CASSQVEVGQRESRREQYF
DNA: TGTGCCAGCAGCCAAGTGGAAGTCGGCCAGCGGGAGTCAAGGAGGGAGCAGTACTTC
size: -
V: TRBV3-1/TRBV3-2
D: TRBD2
J: TRBJ2-7

CDR3: CASSLSGQSYGYTF
DNA: TGCGCCAGCAGCTTGTCAGGACAGTCCTATGGCTACACCTTC
size: -
V: TRBV5-1
D: -
J: TRBJ1-2

CDR3: CASSLDGGSAEAFF
DNA: TGCGCCAGCAGCTTGGATGGGGGGAGCGCTGAAGCTTTCTTT
size: -
V: TRBV5-1
D: -
J: TRBJ1-1

CDR3: CASSNRGQGYEQYF
DNA: TGTGCCAGCTCAAACAGGGGGCAAGGCTACGAGCAGTACTTC
size: once
V: TRBV18
D: TRBD1
J: TRBJ2-7

CDR3: CASSHNEGSSYNEQFF
DNA: TGTGCCAGCTCACACAACGAAGGGAGCTCCTACAATGAGCAGTTCTTC
size: -
V: TRBV18
D: -
J: TRBJ2-1

CDR3: CASSLAGRGDEQFF
DNA: TGTGCCAGCAGCCTAGCGGGAAGAGGCGATGAGCAGTTCTTC
size: once
V: TRBV2
D: TRBD2
J: TRBJ2-1

CDR3: CASSPLDSTGELFF
DNA: TGTGCCAGCTCACCACTTGACAGCACCGGGGAGCTGTTTTTT
size: -
V: TRBV18
D: -
J: TRBJ2-2

CDR3: CASSFRGLNGSPLHF
DNA: TGTGCCAGCAGCTTCAGGGGGCTTAATGGATCACCCCTCCACTTT
size: -
V: TRBV5-6
D: TRBD1
J: TRBJ1-6

CDR3: CASTTGGLHYEQYF
DNA: TGCGCCAGCACAACAGGGGGCCTACACTACGAGCAGTACTTC
size: -
V: TRBV5-1
D: TRBD1
J: TRBJ2-7